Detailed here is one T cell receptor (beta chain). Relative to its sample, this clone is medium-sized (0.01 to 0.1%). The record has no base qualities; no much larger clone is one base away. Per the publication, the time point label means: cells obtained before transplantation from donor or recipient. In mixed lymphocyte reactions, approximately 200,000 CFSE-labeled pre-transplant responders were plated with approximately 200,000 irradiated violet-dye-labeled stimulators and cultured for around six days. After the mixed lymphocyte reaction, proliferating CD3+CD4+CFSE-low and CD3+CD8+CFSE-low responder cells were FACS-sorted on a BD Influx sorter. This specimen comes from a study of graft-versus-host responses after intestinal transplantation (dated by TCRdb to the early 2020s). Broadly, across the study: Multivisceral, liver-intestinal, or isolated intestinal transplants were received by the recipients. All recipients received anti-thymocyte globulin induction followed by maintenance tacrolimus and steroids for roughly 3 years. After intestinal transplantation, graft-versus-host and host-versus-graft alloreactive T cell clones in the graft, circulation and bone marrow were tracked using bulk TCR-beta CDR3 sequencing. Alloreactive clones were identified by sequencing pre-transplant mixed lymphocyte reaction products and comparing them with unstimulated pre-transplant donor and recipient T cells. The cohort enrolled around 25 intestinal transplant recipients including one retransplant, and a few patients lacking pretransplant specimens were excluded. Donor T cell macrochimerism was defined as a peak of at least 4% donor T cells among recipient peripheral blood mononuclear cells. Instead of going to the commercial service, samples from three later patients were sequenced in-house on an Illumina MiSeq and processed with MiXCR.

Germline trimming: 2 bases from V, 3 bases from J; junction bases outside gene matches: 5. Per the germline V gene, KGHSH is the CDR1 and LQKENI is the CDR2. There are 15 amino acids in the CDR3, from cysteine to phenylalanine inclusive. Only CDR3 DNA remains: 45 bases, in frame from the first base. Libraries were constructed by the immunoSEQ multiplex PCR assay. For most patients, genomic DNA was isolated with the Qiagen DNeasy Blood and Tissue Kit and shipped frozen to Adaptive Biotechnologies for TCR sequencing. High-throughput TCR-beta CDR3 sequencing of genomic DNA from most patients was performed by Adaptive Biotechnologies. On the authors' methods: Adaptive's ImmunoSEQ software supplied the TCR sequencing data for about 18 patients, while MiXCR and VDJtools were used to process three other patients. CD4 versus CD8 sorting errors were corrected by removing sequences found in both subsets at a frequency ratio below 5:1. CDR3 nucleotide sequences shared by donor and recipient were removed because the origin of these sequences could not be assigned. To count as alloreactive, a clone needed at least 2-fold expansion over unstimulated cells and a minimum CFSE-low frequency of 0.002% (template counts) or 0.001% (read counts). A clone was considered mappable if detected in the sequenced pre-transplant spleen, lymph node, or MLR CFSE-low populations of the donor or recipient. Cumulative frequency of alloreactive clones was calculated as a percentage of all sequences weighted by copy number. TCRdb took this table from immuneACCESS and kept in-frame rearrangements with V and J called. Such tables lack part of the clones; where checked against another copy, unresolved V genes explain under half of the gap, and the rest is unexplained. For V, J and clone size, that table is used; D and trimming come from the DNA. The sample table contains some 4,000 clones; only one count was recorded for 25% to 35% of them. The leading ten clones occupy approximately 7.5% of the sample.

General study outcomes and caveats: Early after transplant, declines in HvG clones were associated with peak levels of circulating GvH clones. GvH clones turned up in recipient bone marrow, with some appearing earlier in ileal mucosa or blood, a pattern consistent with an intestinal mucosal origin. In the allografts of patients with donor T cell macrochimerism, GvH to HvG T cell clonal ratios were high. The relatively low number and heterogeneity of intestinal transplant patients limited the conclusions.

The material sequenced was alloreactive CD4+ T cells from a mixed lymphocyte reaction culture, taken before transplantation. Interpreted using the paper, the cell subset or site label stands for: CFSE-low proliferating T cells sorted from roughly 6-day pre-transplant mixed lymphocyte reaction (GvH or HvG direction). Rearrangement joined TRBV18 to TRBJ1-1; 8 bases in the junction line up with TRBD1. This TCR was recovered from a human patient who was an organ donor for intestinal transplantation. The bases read TGTGCCAGCTCACCAAACGGGGACAGGTACACTGAAGCTTTCTTT. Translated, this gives CASSPNGDRYTEAFF.